This is a list of T cell receptor beta chains from one sample in a study of blood T cell repertoires in COVID-19. Some clones are missing from TCRdb's copy, which holds only in-frame ones; the method was immunoSEQ multiplex PCR. The table lists fewer than 250,000 clones, 80% to 90% of them singletons. Material for sequencing was PBMCs or T cells enriched from blood (not recorded which). These receptor sequences come from a woman aged 40 to 50 with acute COVID-19. Both conserved end residues are part of each CDR3. Fields, in order: CDR3 length, J gene, clone size, V gene, D gene, CDR3 DNA, CDR3 protein. The D gene is left open where the match is weak. A clone size is listed for some rows: how often the clone was seen (once, few, many), or a class if it is expanded.

>14|TRBJ2-7|-|TRBV10-1|-
TGCGCCAGCAGTGACTCCCTACTCGACTACGAGCAGTACTTC
CASSDSLLDYEQYF
>15|TRBJ2-7|-|TRBV4-2|-
TGTGCCAGCAGCCAAGGTGCCGACCAGGGCCGCGAGCAGTACTTC
CASSQGADQGREQYF
>13|TRBJ2-3|-|TRBV12-3/TRBV12-4|-
TGTGCCAGCAGTTTAGCCAGGGCAGATACGCAGTATTTT
CASSLARADTQYF
>14|TRBJ2-7|-|TRBV19|TRBD2
TGTGCCAGTAGTGATCAGCGGGACTCCTACGAGCAGTACTTC
CASSDQRDSYEQYF
>15|TRBJ2-1|-|TRBV24-1|TRBD2
TGTGCCACCAGTCCCGGGACTAGCGTCTACAATGAGCAGTTCTTC
CATSPGTSVYNEQFF
>15|TRBJ1-5|-|TRBV28|-
TGTGCCAGCAGTATGACAGGATATAGCAATCAGCCCCAGCATTTT
CASSMTGYSNQPQHF
>15|TRBJ1-5|-|TRBV28|-
TGTGCCAGCAGTTCTAAACAGGTGGGCAATCAGCCCCAGCATTTT
CASSSKQVGNQPQHF
>14|TRBJ1-1|-|TRBV7-9|TRBD1
TGTGCCAGCAGTTGGACAGGGGGGAACACTGAAGCTTTCTTT
CASSWTGGNTEAFF
>14|TRBJ1-5|once|TRBV28|-
TGTGCCAGCAGACCCGCATCAGGTACCAAGCCCCAGCATTTT
CASRPASGTKPQHF
>13|TRBJ1-1|-|TRBV27|-
TGTGCCAGCAGTTCTTTCGTTAACACTGAAGCTTTCTTT
CASSSFVNTEAFF
>13|TRBJ1-1|-|TRBV28|-
TGTGCCAGCAACAATGGGGGGTCCGAAGTAGCTTTCTTT
CASNNGGSEVAFF
>16|TRBJ1-2|-|TRBV11-3|TRBD1
TGTGCCAGCAGCTTAGCCTCAACAGGGGGCGATTATGGCTACACCTTC
CASSLASTGGDYGYTF
>14|TRBJ1-2|-|TRBV10-3|-
TGTGCCATTTATGCCTTGGGGGCGAACTATGGCTACACCTTC
CAIYALGANYGYTF
>11|TRBJ2-1|-|TRBV25-1|TRBD1
TGTGCCAGCAGGGGACAGGTCGTGCAGTTCTTC
CASRGQVVQFF
>15|TRBJ1-5|once|TRBV5-1|-
TGCGCCAGCAGCTCCACCGGGGGGCCTGGTCAGCCCCAGCATTTT
CASSSTGGPGQPQHF
>16|TRBJ2-3|-|TRBV7-6|TRBD2
TGTGCCAGCAGCGCCCTCCCTAGCGGGAGTGGAGATACGCAGTATTTT
CASSALPSGSGDTQYF
>13|TRBJ1-5|-|TRBV24-1|-
TGTGCCACCGCGGGGGGCGGGAATCAGCCCCAGCATTTT
CATAGGGNQPQHF
>13|TRBJ2-7|once|TRBV3-1/TRBV3-2|-
TGTGCCAGCAGCCTCTATACAGCCTACGAGCAGTACTTC
CASSLYTAYEQYF
>15|TRBJ1-4|-|TRBV4-2|-
TGTGCCAGCAGCCCCGAGGTTTGGAGACATGAAAAACTGTTTTTT
CASSPEVWRHEKLFF
>16|TRBJ2-1|-|TRBV27|TRBD2
TGTGCCAGCAGTTTTCGATCCGGGAGGTTATACAATGAGCAGTTCTTC
CASSFRSGRLYNEQFF
>15|TRBJ1-1|-|TRBV25-1|TRBD1
TGTGCCAGCAGCAAACCCAGGGGGCAAGGAACTGAAGCTTTCTTT
CASSKPRGQGTEAFF
>14|TRBJ1-2|few|TRBV10-3|TRBD1
TGTGCCATCAGTAAACAGGGGGCAGGCTATGGCTACACCTTC
CAISKQGAGYGYTF
>14|TRBJ1-5|-|TRBV7-2|-
TGTGCCAGCAGCTATATGAGGGCCAATCAGCCCCAGCATTTT
CASSYMRANQPQHF
>14|TRBJ2-2|-|TRBV11-2|-
TGTGCCAGCAGAGTAACAGGGTTCACCGGGGAGCTGTTTTTT
CASRVTGFTGELFF
>13|TRBJ2-7|-|TRBV28|TRBD2
TGTGCCAGCAGTTTGGGACTAACCCCCGAGCAGTACTTC
CASSLGLTPEQYF
>16|TRBJ2-1|-|TRBV6-1|-
TGTGCCAGCAGTGACAGGGAAAGAAGCTCCTACAATGAGCAGTTCTTC
CASSDRERSSYNEQFF
>16|TRBJ1-6|-|TRBV5-6|TRBD1
TGTGCCAGCAGCTCGGGCGGCGGGACAGAGAATTCACCCCTCCACTTT
CASSSGGGTENSPLHF
>13|TRBJ1-2|once|TRBV28|TRBD1
TGTGCCAGCACCCTTTCAGGGGGTAGAAGCTACACCTTC
CASTLSGGRSYTF
>14|TRBJ1-1|-|TRBV30|-
TGTGCCTGGAGGCAGGGAGGACTGAACACTGAAGCTTTCTTT
CAWRQGGLNTEAFF